The present entry profiles one TCR beta chain with its context. The target antigen is unknown. These data are taken from a study of T cells after yellow fever vaccination. Regarding the study as a whole: Reappearance after the booster was seen for most primary-vaccination clones, at 95% to 96% CD4 and 75% to 90% CD8. Abundant clonotypes from the bulk population could contaminate FACS-sorted repertoires. Some clonotypes, a small share, were shared between CD4 and CD8 compartments.

TCRdb used MiXCR to reprocess the 5' RACE reads, holding one entry per CDR3 protein. Of more than 300,000 distinct CDR3 sequences listed, approximately 7% were seen once; the top ten hold 18%. CDR1 is MDHEN and CDR2 is SYDVKM in the germline V gene. The CDR3 covers 16 residues. Trimming removed 2 bases from V and 0 bases from J; junction bases left unmatched: 3. The specimen comprised PBMCs, sampled about 41 days after the first yellow fever vaccination. This TCR came from a man between 18 and 35 years old who received the YFV17D yellow fever vaccine. This chain uses TRBV28 with TRBJ2-7, with 11 bases lining up with TRBD2. CDR3 coding DNA: TGTGCCAGCAGTTTAGCCGGGACTAGCGGCTCCTACGAGCAGTACTTC. Protein sequence: CASSLAGTSGSYEQYF.